The clone carrying this T cell receptor (beta chain) was observed once. Its matching antigen is unknown. This sample stems from a study of cytomegalovirus exposure and HLA in healthy donors. This CDR3 has 16 amino acids. V lost 0 bases and J lost 3; bases outside the gene matches: 7. Germline lookup yields CDR1 SGDLS and CDR2 YYNGEE. Primers for the PCR totalled 60 Vbeta and 13 Jbeta. Sequencing used immunoSEQ multiplex PCR; TCRdb keeps in-frame clones, though not all of them. The sample yields about 110,000 clones, over 60% seen once. Findings of the study overall: A previous analysis found most TCR beta V segments productive roughly 87% or roughly 30% of the time. A likely sequencing artifact accounted for one observed cluster of highly shared sequence variants.

The chain links TRBV9 to TRBJ1-2; 8 bases match TRBD1. This sequence originates from a young man in good health and CMV-seropositive. The material sequenced was PBMCs. The CDR3 bases are TGTGCCAGCAGCGTAGATTGGTTACAGGGGGACTATGGCTACACCTTC. It encodes CASSVDWLQGDYGYTF. Together with reference TRBV9 and TRBJ1-2, the CDR3 gives the full variable domain: DSGVTQTPKHLITATGQRVTLRCSPRSGDLSVYWYQQSLDQGLQFLIQYYNGEERAKGNILERFSAQQFPDLHSELNLSSLELGDSALYFCASSVDWLQGDYGYTFGSGTRLTVV.